These 6 T cell receptor beta chains were sequenced from one sample in a study of blood T cell repertoires in COVID-19. TCRdb keeps only in-frame clones here, not all; method: immunoSEQ multiplex PCR. The table shows 120,000 or so clones, with about 88% occurring only once. Sequenced input: peripheral blood. These receptors were collected from a man aged 55-75 years with COVID-19, enrolled during active disease.

The chain is built from TRBV15 and TRBJ1-5; D is ambiguous. Trimming pared 0 bases from V and 0 bases from J, leaving 9 bases between. Germline assignment: CDR1 LNHNV and CDR2 YYDKDF (reference sequence). CDR3 length: 16 amino acids. The CDR3 bases are TGTGCCACCAGCAGAGAGGCCAGGTTTAGCAATCAGCCCCAGCATTTT. The encoded protein is CATSREARFSNQPQHF. Variable domain in full (rest from reference TRBV15 and TRBJ1-5): DAMVIQNPRYQVTQFGKPVTLSCSQTLNHNVMYWYQQKSSQAPKLLFHYYDKDFNNEADTPDNFQSRRPNTSFCFLDIRSPGLGDTAMYLCATSREARFSNQPQHFGDGTRLSIL.

In this sample, this clone turned up once. This chain uses TRBV7-2 with TRBJ1-5; the D gene is possibly TRBD1 (5 bases). The CDR3 contains 16 residues. Germline V gene data show CDR1 as SGHTA and CDR2 as FQGNSA. V lost 3 bases to trimming and J lost 9 bases, with 21 bases between them. In DNA form, the CDR3 reads TGTGCCAGCAGCTTTGCGGGGGAGCCAGGGATAATGCCCCAGCATTTT. This gives the protein CASSFAGEPGIMPQHF.

This rearrangement joins TRBV7-3 to TRBJ2-6; D may be TRBD1 (6 bases). Germline V gives CDR1 SGHTA, CDR2 FQGTGA. This CDR3 contains 14 residues. Trimming shortened V by 5 bases and J by 4 bases, and 9 bases separated the two germline ends. The CDR3 sequence: CASSTGTGANVLTF. CDR3 DNA: TGTGCCAGCAGCACAGGGACCGGGGCCAACGTCCTGACTTTC.

The chain carries TRBV4-2 and TRBJ1-5, with 8 bases aligning to TRBD1. Trimming cost V 7 bases and J 1 base; bases outside gene matches: 9. There are 16 residues in the CDR3. Per the germline V gene, CDR1 is LGHNA and CDR2 is YNFKEQ. The CDR3 reads CASTKGQGESNQPQHF. The CDR3 DNA reads as TGTGCCAGCACTAAAGGACAGGGTGAGAGCAATCAGCCCCAGCATTTT.

V usage is TRBV6-5 and J usage is TRBJ2-1; a weak D match, TRBD2 (6 bases). From germline, CDR1 is MNHEY and CDR2 SVGAGI. The CDR3 sequence is 15 residues long. V was trimmed by 2 bases and J by 2 bases, leaving 10 bases between them. The CDR3 DNA is TGTGCCAGCAGTTACGGGGGGAGCCCCTACAATGAGCAGTTCTTC. Translating it yields CASSYGGSPYNEQFF.

This sequence joins TRBV19 and TRBJ2-7, with TRBD2 identical over 12 bases. The CDR3 runs to 17 residues. CDR1 is LNHDA and CDR2 is SQIVND in the germline V gene (reference sequence). J lost 0 bases, V lost 4 bases, and 7 bases had no gene match. The CDR3 region is CASSRGLAGSSSYEQYF. As DNA, the CDR3 is TGTGCCAGTAGTAGAGGACTAGCGGGAAGCAGCTCCTACGAGCAGTACTTC.